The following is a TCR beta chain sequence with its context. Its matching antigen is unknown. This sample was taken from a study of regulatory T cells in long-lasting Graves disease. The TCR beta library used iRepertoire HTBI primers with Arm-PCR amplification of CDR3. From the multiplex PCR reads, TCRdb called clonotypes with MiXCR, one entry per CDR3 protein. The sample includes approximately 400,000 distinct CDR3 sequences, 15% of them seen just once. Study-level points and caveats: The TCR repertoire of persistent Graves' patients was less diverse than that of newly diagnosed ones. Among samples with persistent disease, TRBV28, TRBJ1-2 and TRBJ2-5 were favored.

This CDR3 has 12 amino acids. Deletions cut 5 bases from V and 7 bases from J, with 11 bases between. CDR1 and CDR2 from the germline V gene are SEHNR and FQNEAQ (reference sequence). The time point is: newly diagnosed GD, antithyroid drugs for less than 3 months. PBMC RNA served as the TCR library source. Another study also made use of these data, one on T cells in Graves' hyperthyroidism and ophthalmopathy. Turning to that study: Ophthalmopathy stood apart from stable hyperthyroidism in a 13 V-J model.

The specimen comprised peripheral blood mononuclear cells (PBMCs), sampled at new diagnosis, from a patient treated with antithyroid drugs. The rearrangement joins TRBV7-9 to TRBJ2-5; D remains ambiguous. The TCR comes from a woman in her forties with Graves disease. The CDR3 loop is CASSAAPGTQYF. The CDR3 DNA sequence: TGTGCCAGCAGCGCAGCCCCAGGGACCCAGTACTTC.